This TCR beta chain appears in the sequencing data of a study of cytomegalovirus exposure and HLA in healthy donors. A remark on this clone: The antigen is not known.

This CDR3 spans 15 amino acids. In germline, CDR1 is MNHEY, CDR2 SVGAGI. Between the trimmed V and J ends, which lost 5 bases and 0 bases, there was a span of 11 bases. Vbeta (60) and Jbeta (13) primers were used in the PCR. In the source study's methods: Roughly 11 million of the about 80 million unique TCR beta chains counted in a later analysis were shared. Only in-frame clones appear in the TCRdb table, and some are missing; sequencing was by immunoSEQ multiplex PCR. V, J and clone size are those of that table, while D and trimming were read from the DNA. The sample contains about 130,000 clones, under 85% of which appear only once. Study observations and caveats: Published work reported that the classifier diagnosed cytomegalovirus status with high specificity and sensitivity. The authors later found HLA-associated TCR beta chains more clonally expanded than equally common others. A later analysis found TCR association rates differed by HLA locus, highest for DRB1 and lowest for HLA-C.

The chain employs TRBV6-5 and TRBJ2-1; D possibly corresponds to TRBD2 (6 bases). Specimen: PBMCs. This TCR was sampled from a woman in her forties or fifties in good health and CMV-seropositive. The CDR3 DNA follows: TGTGCCAGCAGTCCTCGGGGGTCCTCCTACAATGAGCAGTTCTTC. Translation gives CASSPRGSSYNEQFF.